These 6 T cell receptor beta chains came from one sample sequenced in a study of blood T cell repertoires in COVID-19. Method: immunoSEQ multiplex PCR; TCRdb's copy keeps in-frame clones and lacks some. This table holds some 400,000 clones, about four fifths found once. The source material was peripheral blood. The receptors come from a human donor with acute or convalescent COVID-19. The donor label of this sample is uncertain.

The chain uses TRBV27 and TRBJ2-7, with 8 nucleotides matching TRBD1. The CDR3 runs to 14 residues. The germline CDR1 and CDR2 sequences are MNHEY and SMNVEV (reference sequence). J lost 2 bases, V lost 2 bases, and 2 bases had no gene match. The CDR3 DNA is TGTGCCAGCAGTTTACAGGGGGCGACCTACGAGCAGTACTTC. It yields the protein CASSLQGATYEQYF.

This clone was observed a few times. The chain couples TRBV24-1 to TRBJ1-2; no clear D gene. Germline V gene data show CDR1 as KGHDR and CDR2 as SFDVKD. The CDR3 extends over 15 amino acids. The ends were cut back, 0 bases at V and 6 bases at J, with 13 bases in the middle. Written as DNA, the CDR3 is TGTGCCACCAGTGATTTGCCCCCCTCAGCGAATGGCTACACCTTC. The encoded protein is CATSDLPPSANGYTF.

The chain employs TRBV5-6 and TRBJ2-7; TRBD1 is a possible D gene (5 bases). The V end was cut by 4 bases, the J end by 2 bases, with 13 bases between. The length of the CDR3 is 14 residues. Germline assignment: CDR1 SGHDT and CDR2 YYEEEE. The CDR3 nucleotides are TGTGCCAGCAGCGTGCTCCAGGGCCCCTACGAGCAGTACTTC. Residues: CASSVLQGPYEQYF. The whole variable domain, filled in from reference TRBV5-6 and TRBJ2-7, reads DAGVTQSPTHLIKTRGQQVTLRCSPKSGHDTVSWYQQALGQGPQFIFQYYEEEERQRGNFPDRFSGHQFPNYSSELNVNALLLGDSALYLCASSVLQGPYEQYFGPGTRLTVT.

The chain couples TRBV4-1 to TRBJ1-2; D gene uncertain. Trimming removed 0 bases from V and 3 bases from J, with 5 bases in between. Germline V gives CDR1 MGHRA, CDR2 YSYEKL. The CDR3 runs to 13 residues. CDR3 protein: CASSQESYYGYTF. The CDR3 DNA reads TGCGCCAGCAGCCAAGAGAGTTACTATGGCTACACCTTC.

This clone was detected only a few times. The chain couples TRBV3-1 (or the pseudogene TRBV3-2) to TRBJ2-7; unclear D gene. Looked up from germline, CDR1 is LGHDT and CDR2 is YNNKEL (reference sequence). Trimming pared 8 bases from V and 7 bases from J, leaving 12 bases between. This CDR3 is built from 11 residues. The CDR3 DNA follows: TGTGCCAGCGCCCAGGCACATGAGCAGTACTTC. Translated: CASAQAHEQYF.

The rearrangement joins TRBV19 to TRBJ1-6, with D possibly TRBD1 on 5 matching bases. The CDR3 has 15 amino acids. Germline V gene data show CDR1 as LNHDA and CDR2 as SQIVND (reference sequence). V gave up 3 bases and J gave up 8 bases, with 14 bases separating them. The CDR3 region has the DNA TGTGCCAGTAGTATCCTGACAGTTGATGATTCACCCCTCCACTTT. The encoded protein is CASSILTVDDSPLHF.